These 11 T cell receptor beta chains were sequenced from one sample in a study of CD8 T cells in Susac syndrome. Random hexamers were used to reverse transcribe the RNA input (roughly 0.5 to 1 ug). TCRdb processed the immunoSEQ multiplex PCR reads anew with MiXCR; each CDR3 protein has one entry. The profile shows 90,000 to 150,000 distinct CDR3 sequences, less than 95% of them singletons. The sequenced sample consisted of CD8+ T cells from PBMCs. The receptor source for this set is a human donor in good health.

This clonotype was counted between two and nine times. The CDR3 region is CASSPDQETQYF. CDR3 nucleotide sequence: TGTGCCAGCAGCCCCGACCAAGAGACCCAGTACTTC. The V gene is TRBV16, the J gene TRBJ2-5; no clear D. Germline V CDR1 and CDR2: KGHSY, FQNENV. The CDR3 runs to 12 residues. Trimming pared 4 bases from V and 0 bases from J, leaving 3 bases between.

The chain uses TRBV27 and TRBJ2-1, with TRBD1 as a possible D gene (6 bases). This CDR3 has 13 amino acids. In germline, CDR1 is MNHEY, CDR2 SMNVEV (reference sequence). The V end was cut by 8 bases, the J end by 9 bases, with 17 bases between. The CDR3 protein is CASSHLRGGEQFF. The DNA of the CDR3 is TGTGCCAGCTCTCACTTGCGAGGGGGTGAGCAGTTCTTC.

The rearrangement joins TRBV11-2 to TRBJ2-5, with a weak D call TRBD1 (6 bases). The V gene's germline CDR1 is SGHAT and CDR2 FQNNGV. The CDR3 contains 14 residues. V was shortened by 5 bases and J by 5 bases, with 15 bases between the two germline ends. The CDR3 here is CASSPTGPGETQYF. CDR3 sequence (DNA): TGTGCCAGCAGCCCAACAGGGCCTGGGGAGACCCAGTACTTC.

CDR3 nucleotides: TGTGCCAGCAGTACCTCCGGGTTAGGAAATTCACCCCTCCACTTT. Translating it yields CASSTSGLGNSPLHF. The chain has TRBV12-3 or TRBV12-4 and TRBJ1-6, with D unclear. The CDR3 is 15 amino acids. V was cut by 5 bases and J by 7 bases, with 15 bases left in between.

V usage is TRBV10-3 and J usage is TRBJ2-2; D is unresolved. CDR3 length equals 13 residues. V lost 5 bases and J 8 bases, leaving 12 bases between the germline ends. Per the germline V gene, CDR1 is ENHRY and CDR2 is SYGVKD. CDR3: CAISPLMGGELFF. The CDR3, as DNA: TGTGCCATCAGTCCCCTGATGGGAGGGGAGCTGTTTTTT.

CDR3 bases: TGTGCCAGCAGCTTAGGCTCAGGGGGTTCGGAAAAACTGTTTTTT. This gives the protein CASSLGSGGSEKLFF. The chain recombines TRBV13 with TRBJ1-4, with 7 bases aligning to TRBD1. The CDR3 covers 15 residues. The germline V gene has CDR1 PRHDT and CDR2 FYEKMQ (reference sequence). Unmatched junction bases numbered 6, after V lost 0 bases and J lost 8 bases.

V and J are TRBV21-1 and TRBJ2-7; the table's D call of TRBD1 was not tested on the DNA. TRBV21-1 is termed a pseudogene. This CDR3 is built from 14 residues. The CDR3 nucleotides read TGTGCCAGCAGCACCCCGCAGGGGGCTTACGAGCAGTACTTC. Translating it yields CASSTPQGAYEQYF.

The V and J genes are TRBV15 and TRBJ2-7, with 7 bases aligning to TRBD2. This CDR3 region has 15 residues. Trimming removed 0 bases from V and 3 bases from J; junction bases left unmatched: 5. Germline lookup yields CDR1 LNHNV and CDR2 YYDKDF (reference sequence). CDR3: CATSRDRPSGYEQYF. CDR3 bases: TGTGCCACCAGCAGAGATCGGCCTAGCGGCTACGAGCAGTACTTC.

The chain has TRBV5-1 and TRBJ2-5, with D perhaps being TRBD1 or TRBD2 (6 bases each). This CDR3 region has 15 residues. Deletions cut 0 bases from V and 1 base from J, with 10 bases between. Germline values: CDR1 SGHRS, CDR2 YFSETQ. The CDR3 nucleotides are TGCGCCAGCAGCTTGGTCGGAGGGGGCCAAGAGACCCAGTACTTC. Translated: CASSLVGGGQETQYF.

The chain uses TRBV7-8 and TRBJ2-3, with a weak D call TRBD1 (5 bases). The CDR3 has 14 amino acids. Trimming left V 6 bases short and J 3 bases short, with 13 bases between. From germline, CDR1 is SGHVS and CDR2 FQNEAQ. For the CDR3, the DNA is TGTGCCAGCAGTGTTATGCAGGGTACAGATACGCAGTATTTT. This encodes CASSVMQGTDTQYF.

Here the CDR3 DNA reads TGTGCCAGCAGCTCCCTTGGCGGGGGCACGCAGTATTTT. It is translated as CASSSLGGGTQYF. The rearrangement joins TRBV7-2 to TRBJ2-3; the D gene is possibly TRBD2 (7 bases). The length of the CDR3 is 13 residues. V gave up 4 bases and J gave up 9 bases, with 14 bases separating them. Germline V gene lookup returns CDR1 SGHTA and CDR2 FQGNSA.